This TCR beta chain was observed in a study of technical replicates of blood from a handful of donors. The table came from immunoSEQ multiplex PCR; TCRdb's copy has only in-frame clones and leaves some out. The sample includes more than 95,000 clones, around 96% of them seen just once. With respect to this clone: At one end, the junction sequence differs from germline, possibly due to a read error.

The sequenced sample was T cells isolated from PBMCs. This clonotype was sampled from a human donor in good health.

CDR3 sequence reads: CASSPTAGTYTGELFF. CDR3 sequence (DNA): TGTGCTAGCAGCCCCACCGCCGGGACTTACACCGGGGAGCTGTTTTTT. This sequence joins TRBV7-7 and TRBJ2-2, with D maybe TRBD2 (6 bases). The CDR3 is 16 residues long. Germline V gives CDR1 SSHAT, CDR2 FNYEAQ (reference sequence).